The 22 T cell receptor delta chains given below trace back to one sample, sequenced in a study of γδ T cells in repeated Plasmodium falciparum infection. TCRdb re-analyzed the multiplex PCR reads via CATT. The sample has some 100,000 delta-chain clones, under 1.5% seen once. Flow sorting of PBMC yielded separate Vgamma9/Vdelta2+ and Vdelta2-negative gammadelta T cell populations for bulk repertoire analysis. The sequenced sample was gamma-delta T cells from blood. Receptors originate from a pool of human donors (malaria-infected and uninfected, not separated).

In the case of this clone: A far larger clone lies a single base away; this is likely a read error. Other DNA sequences in this sample translate to the same CDR3. CDR3 protein: CALGELSPTPFYWGIRVPYTDKLIF. For the CDR3, the DNA is TGTGCTCTTGGGGAGCTATCCCCAACGCCTTTTTACTGGGGGATACGAGTACCTTACACCGATAAACTCATCTTT. The chain carries TRDV1 and TRDJ1, with TRDD3 matching 13 bases. This CDR3 comprises 25 residues. CDR1 TSWWSYY and CDR2 QGS come from the germline V gene. Germline trimming cut 3 bases from V and 0 bases from J; bases unmatched to any gene: 28.

The genes are TRAV14/DV4 and TRDJ1; maybe TRDD3 (7 bases). Since TCRdb gives no J gene, matching the DNA to germline was used here to assign it. V was clipped by 4 bases and J by 10 bases, with 34 bases between them. Germline loops: CDR1 TSDPSYG, CDR2 QGSYDQQN (reference sequence). The CDR3 extends over 19 amino acids. DNA for the CDR3: TGTGCAATGAGAGGGGCCAAAGCCTCCTACACCCTACTGGGGCAGGGACTCATCTTT. Translating it yields CAMRGAKASYTLLGQGLIF.

This clone was counted only a few times. TCRdb's protein, taken from a much larger clone, differs from this DNA's translation at residue 8, likely owing to a read error; the protein displayed comes from the DNA. The CDR3 sequence is CALGVPSRVYKLIF. CDR3 DNA: TGTGCTCTTGGGGTCCCTTCGCGGGTCTATAAACTCATCTTT. The rearrangement links TRDV1 to TRDJ1, with D tentatively TRDD2 (5 bases). The J gene comes from matching the DNA to germline here; TCRdb lacks it. Germline CDR1 and CDR2: TSWWSYY and QGS. The V end lost 4 bases, the J end lost 6 bases, and 15 bases lay between the germline ends. This CDR3 comprises 14 residues.

Only a few counts were recorded for this clone. For this DNA, TCRdb reports the protein of a much larger clone, which diverges at residue 9, most likely from a read error; the protein presented here is translated directly from the DNA. The V and J genes are TRDV2 and TRDJ1, with TRDD3 identical over 9 bases. TCRdb offers no J gene call, so here the DNA was matched to germline to obtain one. CDR1 is GEAIGNYY and CDR2 is EKD in the germline V gene. With V trimmed by 3 bases and J by 1 base, 8 bases remained unmatched. This CDR3 spans 16 amino acids. The CDR3 region is CACDRTGGPLTDKLIF. The CDR3 DNA follows: TGTGCCTGTGACCGTACTGGGGGACCCCTCACCGATAAACTCATCTTT.

In the case of this clone: The TCRdb protein comes from a much larger clone and disagrees with this DNA's translation at residue 12, likely due to a read error; the protein given here is derived from the DNA. The rearrangement joins TRDV3 to TRDJ1, with TRDD3 matching 8 bases. Germline assignment: CDR1 TVYSNPD and CDR2 GDNSRS (reference sequence). V shed 2 bases, J shed 2 bases, and the junction held 25 bases outside the gene matches. The CDR3 spans 20 residues. Written as DNA, the CDR3 is TGTGCCTTTGGGTCTTCTTTCGCGTACTGGGGGGTAAGTGAAACCGATAAACTCATCTTT. Protein product: CAFGSSFAYWGVSETDKLIF.

This clone was seen a few times. A far larger clone lies a single base away; this is likely a read error. The chain employs TRDV1 and TRDJ1; 10 nucleotides line up with TRDD3. TCRdb carries no J gene annotation; the J gene was assigned here by matching the DNA with germline. Germline CDR1 and CDR2: TSWWSYY and QGS. The length of the CDR3 is 29 residues. The trim removed 5 bases at V and 2 bases at J, leaving 47 bases unmatched. CDR3 DNA sequence: TGTGCTCTTGGGAGGGGACATTTCCTACTCCGGTACCGGGGGATACGGACTGACGACTTCGGTTTATCGACCGATAAACTCATCTTT. It yields the protein CALGRGHFLLRYRGIRTDDFGLSTDKLIF.

This clone was seen only a few times. TCRdb pairs this DNA with a much larger clone's protein that differs at residue 14, likely a read error; the protein shown was translated from the DNA. The CDR3 DNA reads TGTGCTCTTGGGGAGCCCCTTAACCTGTTCGATAAACTCACCTTT. Its translation: CALGEPLNLFDKLTF. The V gene is TRDV1, but the J gene lacks a call; the listed D gene, TRDD3, was not tested against the DNA. Germline loops: CDR1 TSWWSYY, CDR2 QGS. The CDR3 extends over 15 amino acids.

The chain has TRDV2 and TRDJ1, with TRDD3 matching over 7 bases. In the absence of a J gene in TCRdb, the DNA was matched to germline to assign it here. V was clipped by 3 bases and J by 0 bases; unmatched bases: 18. CDR1 and CDR2 from the germline V gene are GEAIGNYY and EKD. This CDR3 is built from 19 residues. CDR3 DNA: TGTGCCTGTGACTCCGTTAGCCCTACCAGGGATACCCACACCGATAAACTCATCTTT. Its protein is CACDSVSPTRDTHTDKLIF.

This clone was detected a few times. This DNA translates differently at residues 15 and 17 from the TCRdb protein, which is that of a much larger clone; a read error is likely, and the protein shown is the DNA's own translation. The gene calls are TRDV1 and TRDJ1; 10 bases align to TRDD3. The junction had 27 bases not matched to a gene; V was cut back by 2 bases and J by 6 bases. The CDR3 extends over 22 amino acids. The germline CDR1 and CDR2 sequences are TSWWSYY and QGS. The CDR3 DNA reads TGTGCTCTTGGGGAATGGTCATGGGTGGATATGACTGGGGGATTCCCCGCCCATAAACTCATCTTT. Its translation is CALGEWSWVDMTGGFPAHKLIF.

This clone has a count of ten or more. V and J are TRDV1 and TRDJ1, with a tentative D call TRDD3 (6 bases). TCRdb gives no J gene; it was assigned here by matching the DNA to germline. Trimming cost V 0 bases and J 1 base, with 12 bases left between them. CDR3 size: 16 residues. CDR1 is TSWWSYY and CDR2 is QGS in the germline V gene. The DNA for the CDR3 is TGTGCTCTTGGGGAACTTGGGGGGCCCTTCACCGATAAACTCATCTTT. It yields the protein CALGELGGPFTDKLIF.

In its sample, this clone was seen a few times. Since a far larger clone is one base different, this is likely a read error. The sample contains more than one DNA sequence encoding this CDR3. Here the V gene is TRDV1, but the J gene went uncalled. The CDR3 consists of 16 residues. Looked up from germline, CDR1 is TSWWSYY and CDR2 is QGS. The chain's CDR3 is CALGGPQPRTGRGLIF. The CDR3 region has the DNA TGCGCTCTTGGGGGGCCACAACCACGGACTGGGAGGGGGCTCATCTTT.

This clone was counted between two and nine times. Translating this DNA gives a protein that differs at residue 5 from the TCRdb one, which belongs to a much larger clone; a read error is likely, and the protein shown is this translation. The V gene is TRDV2, the J gene TRDJ1; D perhaps matches TRDD3 (6 bases). V lost 3 bases and J 4 bases, leaving 29 bases between the germline ends. Germline lookup yields CDR1 GEAIGNYY and CDR2 EKD. The CDR3 spans 19 residues. CDR3 nucleotide sequence: TGTGCCTGTGACTCGGGGACTCTACTGGGAACGAAACCAAACGATAAACTCATCTTT. Its translation: CACDSGTLLGTKPNDKLIF.

This clone has only a few counts. The protein held in TCRdb is that of a much larger clone and does not match this DNA's translation at residue 8, likely because of a read error; the protein shown is translated from the DNA. This chain links TRDV2 with TRDJ1; tentatively, D is TRDD3 (5 bases). TCRdb is silent on the J gene; assignment here came from matching the DNA to germline. Germline V gives CDR1 GEAIGNYY, CDR2 EKD. The CDR3 sequence is 14 residues long. Trimming took 0 bases from V and 3 from J, leaving 10 bases between them. This CDR3 is CACDTIWDADKLIF. CDR3 nucleotide sequence: TGTGCCTGTGACACCATCTGGGACGCCGATAAACTCATCTTT.

Concerning this clone itself: TCRdb records a much larger clone's protein for this DNA, with a difference at residue 12 that likely arises from a read error; the protein given is the translation of the DNA. The J gene is TRDJ2, the V gene TRDV1; possible D gene TRDD3, 10 bases. The CDR3 contains 23 residues. CDR1 and CDR2 from the germline V gene are TSWWSYY and QGS. V was clipped by 3 bases and J by 5 bases, with 37 bases between them. The CDR3 DNA reads TGTGCTCTTGGGGACCTCCTTCCTACGATTCCGTGCTGGGGGATAACTCCAACAGCACAACTCTTCTTT. Its translation is CALGDLLPTIPCWGITPTAQLFF.

This clone was seen more than once but under ten times. TCRdb pairs this DNA with a much larger clone's protein that differs at residue 15, likely a read error; the protein shown was translated from the DNA. V gene assignment gives TRDV2, but the J gene was left uncalled; the table's D gene call, TRDD3, was not cross checked with the DNA. The CDR3 runs 16 residues. The V gene's germline CDR1 is GEAIGNYY and CDR2 EKD. The CDR3 loop is CACDTVGDTPTDKLTF. The CDR3 bases are TGTGCCTGTGACACCGTGGGGGATACCCCCACCGATAAACTCACCTTT.

As to this clone: The protein TCRdb gives is from a much larger clone and does not agree with this DNA's translation at residue 5, likely a read error; the protein shown here comes from the DNA. This rearrangement joins TRDV2 to TRDJ1, with 11 bases identical to TRDD3. This CDR3 region has 22 residues. V lost 3 bases to trimming and J lost 1 base; unmatched junction nucleotides: 24. From germline, CDR1 is GEAIGNYY and CDR2 EKD. CDR3 in amino acids: CACDVGGSYNQLGDKTTDKLIF. CDR3 in DNA: TGTGCCTGTGACGTTGGAGGCTCCTACAATCAACTGGGGGATAAGACCACCGATAAACTCATCTTT.

Regarding this clone: A read error likely explains why the TCRdb protein, taken from a much larger clone, differs from this DNA's translation at residue 5; the protein shown is translated from the DNA. The J gene went uncalled, whereas the V gene is TRDV1; the D call TRDD3 from the table was never checked on the DNA. The CDR3 runs 24 residues. Germline CDR1 and CDR2: TSWWSYY and QGS. The CDR3 reads CALGGRSHVRGGLGQFPYTDKLIF. The DNA for the CDR3 is TGTGCTCTTGGGGGACGCTCCCACGTCAGGGGTGGGCTGGGGCAATTTCCCTACACCGATAAACTAATCTTT.

Turning to this clone: TCRdb's entry gives the protein of a much larger clone, which mismatches this DNA's translation at residue 14, likely from a read error; the protein reported here is translated from the DNA. The chain carries TRDV1 and TRDJ1, with a weak D call TRDD3 (6 bases). This CDR3 spans 18 amino acids. Germline V gene lookup returns CDR1 TSWWSYY and CDR2 QGS. The CDR3, as DNA: TGTGCTCTTGGGGAGCTCCGGGGGAGACGAGGACAGACCGGTAAACTCATCTTT. Its protein product is CALGELRGRRGQTGKLIF.

This clone appeared many times. The TCRdb record carries a much larger clone's protein, which differs from this DNA's translation at residue 10; a read error is the likely cause, and the protein listed here is the DNA translation. V is TRDV1 and J is TRDJ1; 7 positions agree with TRDD3. TCRdb leaves out the J gene; it was filled in here by matching the DNA to germline. Unmatched junction bases numbered 19, after V lost 0 bases and J lost 0 bases. This CDR3 is built from 21 residues. Germline V gene data show CDR1 as TSWWSYY and CDR2 as QGS. The CDR3 sequence: CALGELKVLPTWGEYTDKLIF. The CDR3 region has the DNA TGTGCTCTTGGGGAACTGAAAGTTCTGCCCACCTGGGGGGAATACACCGATAAACTCATCTTT.

This clone was counted only a few times. Given a far larger clone just one base away, this is likely a sequencing read error. This specimen includes other DNA sequences encoding the same CDR3. V and J are TRDV2 and TRDJ1; TRDD3 aligns across 12 bases. Assignment of the J gene here rests on matching the DNA to germline, because TCRdb gives none. This CDR3 comprises 16 residues. With V trimmed by 3 bases and J by 0 bases, 4 bases remained unmatched. CDR1 and CDR2 (germline): GEAIGNYY, EKD. Here the CDR3 reads CACDVLGDTHTDKLIF. The CDR3 coding sequence is TGTGCCTGTGACGTGCTGGGGGATACGCACACCGATAAACTCATCTTT.

This clone was found a few times. The protein TCRdb gives is from a much larger clone and does not agree with this DNA's translation at residue 12, likely a read error; the protein shown here comes from the DNA. The genes are TRDV1 and TRDJ1, with D perhaps TRDD3 (6 bases). No J gene is reported in TCRdb; it was inferred here by comparing the DNA with germline. This CDR3 spans 19 amino acids. V dropped 1 base and J dropped 2 bases, with 23 bases sitting between them. The germline V gene encodes CDR1 TSWWSYY and CDR2 QGS. CDR3 amino acids: CALGEPILRGTPGTDKLIF. CDR3 in DNA: TGTGCTCTTGGGGAACCGATTTTGAGGGGGACCCCCGGAACCGATAAACTCATCTTT.

Remarks on this clone: The protein TCRdb lists belongs to a much larger clone and differs from this DNA's translation at residue 10, which points to a read error; the protein shown is made from the DNA. This rearrangement joins TRDV2 to TRDJ1; possibly TRDD3 for D (5 bases). TCRdb gives no J gene; it was assigned here by matching the DNA to germline. V lost 6 bases and J 1 base, leaving 20 bases between the germline ends. Germline V gene lookup returns CDR1 GEAIGNYY and CDR2 EKD. This CDR3 spans 16 amino acids. CDR3 nucleotide sequence: TGTGCCTGTCATACGGTTACCATCTCTAGCACCGATAAACTCATCTTT. This gives the protein CACHTVTISSTDKLIF.